This T cell receptor beta chain appears in the sequencing data of a study of blood T cell repertoires in COVID-19. For the study at large: The United States, Italy and Spain supplied acute and convalescent COVID-19 samples. The analysed material was cDNA or gDNA that came from T cells, B-cell-depleted T cells, or PBMCs.

Source study methods: Researchers report that nucleated cell counts were estimated from reference gene primer amplification. Repertoires were generated with immunoSEQ multiplex PCR, while TCRdb's copy carries only in-frame clones and drops some. The DNA was the basis for D and trimming; V, J and clone size are from that table. The repertoire includes fewer than 75,000 clones, 75% to 80% of them detected once, and 6.3% sits in the top ten. Sequences were obtained from peripheral blood. This clonotype was sampled from a woman aged 60 to 75 with acute or convalescent COVID-19.

CDR3 bases: TGTGCCACCAGCAGAGATCGAGAGACAAGAACGAACACCGGGGAGCTGTTTTTT. Its translation: CATSRDRETRTNTGELFF. This chain connects TRBV15 to TRBJ2-2; unclear D gene. Trimming stripped 0 bases from V and 0 bases from J, with 14 bases between. The CDR3 length is 18 residues. Germline V CDR1 and CDR2: LNHNV, YYDKDF (reference sequence).